The subject of this entry is one TCR beta chain. The antigen is unknown. Healthy Caucasians supplied all donations. Template switching introduced a universal primer site, and the cDNA bore unique molecular identifiers. TCRdb re-called the 5' RACE reads through MiXCR, storing one row per CDR3 protein. Among 1.5 million to 2 million distinct CDR3 sequences listed, 32% were seen once. The data originate from a study of identical twins. Overall study results and limits: The study found excess low generation probability among twin-shared out-of-frame alpha sequences. For cord blood, abundant beta clonotypes had fewer insertions, unlike memory repertoires, which showed none.

The CDR3 is 15 amino acids. The germline gives CDR1 SQVTM, CDR2 ANQGSEA. The sample consisted of cord blood. The chain carries TRBV29-1 and TRBJ2-1; TRBD1 matches at 11 bases. Matching the DNA end better, TRBJ2-7 makes the J call doubtful. The TCR was taken from a newborn girl in good health. The CDR3 DNA reads as TGCAGCGTTCCCCGCCGGACAGGGGGCTACAATGAGCAGTACTTC. This gives the protein CSVPRRTGGYNEQYF.